The clone carrying this T cell receptor beta chain counts as medium-sized. Generated by immunoSEQ multiplex PCR, the TCRdb table keeps only in-frame clones and is missing some. In the table there are approximately 48,000 clones, approximately 94% of which are singletons. Germline CDR1 is MRHNA and CDR2 is SNTAGT. V lost 8 bases to trimming and J lost 4 bases; unmatched junction nucleotides: 6. This CDR3 spans 13 amino acids. The sample comes from a study of T cell changes during pregnancy in multiple sclerosis. The receptor's source is a female donor with multiple sclerosis, enrolled in a pregnancy study. Here the sequenced sample was CD8+ T cells from peripheral blood mononuclear cells, taken before pregnancy. The V call is TRBV6-4, the J call TRBJ2-3; 7 nucleotides match TRBD1. CDR3 loop: CASGDSGSDTQYF. The CDR3 DNA reads as TGTGCCAGCGGGGACAGTGGGTCAGATACGCAGTATTTT.